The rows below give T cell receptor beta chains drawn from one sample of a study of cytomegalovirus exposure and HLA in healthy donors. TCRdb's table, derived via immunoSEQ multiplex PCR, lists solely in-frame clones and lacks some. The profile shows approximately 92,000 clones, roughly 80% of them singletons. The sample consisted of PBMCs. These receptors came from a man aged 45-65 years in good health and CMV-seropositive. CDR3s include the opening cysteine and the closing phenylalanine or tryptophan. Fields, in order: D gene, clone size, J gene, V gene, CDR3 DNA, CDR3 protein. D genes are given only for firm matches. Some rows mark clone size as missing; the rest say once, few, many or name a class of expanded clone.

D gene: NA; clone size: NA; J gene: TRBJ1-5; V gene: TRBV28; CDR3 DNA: TGTGCCAGCAGTTTAGGTCCCCGGGTGGGCAATCAGCCCCAGCATTTT; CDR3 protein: CASSLGPRVGNQPQHF
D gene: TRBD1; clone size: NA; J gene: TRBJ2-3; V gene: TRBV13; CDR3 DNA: TGTGCCAGCAGCTTAGGAGACAGGGGAGATACGCAGTATTTT; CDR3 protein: CASSLGDRGDTQYF
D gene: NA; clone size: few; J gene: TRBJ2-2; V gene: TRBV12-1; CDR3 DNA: TGTGCCAGCAGCTTTGTTCCCAGTGCCAGGGCCGGGGAGCTGTTTTTT; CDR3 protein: CASSFVPSARAGELFF
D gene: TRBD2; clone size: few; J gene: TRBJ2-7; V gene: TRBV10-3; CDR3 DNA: TGTGCCACCGCACTAGCGGGGGGGCGCGAGCAGTACTTC; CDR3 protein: CATALAGGREQYF
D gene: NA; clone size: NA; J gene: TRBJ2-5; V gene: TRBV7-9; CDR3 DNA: TGTGCCGCAAAAGGGGGCATTTGGGAGGCCCAGTACTTC; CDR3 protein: CAAKGGIWEAQYF
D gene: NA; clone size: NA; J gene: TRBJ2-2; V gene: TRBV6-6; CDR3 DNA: TGTGCCAGCAGTTACGGCACCACCGGGGAGCTGTTTTTT; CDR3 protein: CASSYGTTGELFF
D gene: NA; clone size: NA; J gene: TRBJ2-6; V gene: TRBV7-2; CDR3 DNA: TGTGCCAGCAGGCCTCCCTACTCTGGGGCCAACGTCCTGACTTTC; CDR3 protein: CASRPPYSGANVLTF
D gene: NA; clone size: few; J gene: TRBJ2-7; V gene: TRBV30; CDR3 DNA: TGTGCCTGGAGTGGTCAGGTGGGTGTCGAGCAGTACTTC; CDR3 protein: CAWSGQVGVEQYF
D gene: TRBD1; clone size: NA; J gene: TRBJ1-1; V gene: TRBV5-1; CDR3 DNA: TGCGCCAGCAGCTTGGTATCAGGGGGGTTCGGGAGAAACACTGAAGCTTTCTTT; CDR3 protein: CASSLVSGGFGRNTEAFF
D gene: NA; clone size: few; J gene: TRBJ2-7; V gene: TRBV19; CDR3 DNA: TGTGCCAGTAGTCCGCAGGCCTCCTACGAGCAGTACTTC; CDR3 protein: CASSPQASYEQYF
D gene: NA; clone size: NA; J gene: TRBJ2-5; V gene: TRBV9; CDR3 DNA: TGTGCCAGCAGCGTAGAACAGGGAGAGACCCAGTACTTC; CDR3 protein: CASSVEQGETQYF
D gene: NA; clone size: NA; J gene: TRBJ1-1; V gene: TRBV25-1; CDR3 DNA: TGTGCCAGCAGTGCCCTAGTAGGGGTGAACACTGAAGCTTTCTTT; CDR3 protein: CASSALVGVNTEAFF
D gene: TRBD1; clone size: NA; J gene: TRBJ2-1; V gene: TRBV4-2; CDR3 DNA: TGTGCCAGCAGCCAAGGAATCTGGGGGCAGGGGGACAATGAGCAGTTCTTC; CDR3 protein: CASSQGIWGQGDNEQFF
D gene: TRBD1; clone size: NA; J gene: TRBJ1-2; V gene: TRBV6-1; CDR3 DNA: TGTGCCAGCAGTGTACCCCTCTCTTCGGGACAGAGAGACTATGGCTACCCCTTC; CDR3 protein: CASSVPLSSGQRDYGYPF
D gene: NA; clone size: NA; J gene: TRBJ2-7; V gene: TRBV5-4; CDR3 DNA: TGTGCCAGCAGCTTGGGGGCGGGGCCGCCAATTGAGCAGTACTTC; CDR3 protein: CASSLGAGPPIEQYF
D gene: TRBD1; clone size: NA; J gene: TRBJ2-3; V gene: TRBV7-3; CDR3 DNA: TGTGCCAGCAGCGAACAGGGGGCGACAGATACGCAGTATTTT; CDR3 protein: CASSEQGATDTQYF
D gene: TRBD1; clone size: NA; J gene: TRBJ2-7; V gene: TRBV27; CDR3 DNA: TGTGCCAGCAGTCCCGGACAGGGGGGTTACGAGCAGTACTTC; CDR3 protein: CASSPGQGGYEQYF
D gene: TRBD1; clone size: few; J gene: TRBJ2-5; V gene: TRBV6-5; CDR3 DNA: TGTGCCAGCACCCAAACAGGGGGAAAAAAAGGGACCCAGTACTTC; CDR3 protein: CASTQTGGKKGTQYF
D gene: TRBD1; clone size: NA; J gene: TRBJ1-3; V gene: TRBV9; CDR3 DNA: TGTGCCAGCAGCGGGACAGGCTCTGGAAACACCATATATTTT; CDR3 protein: CASSGTGSGNTIYF
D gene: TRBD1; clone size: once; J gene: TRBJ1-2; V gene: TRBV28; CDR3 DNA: TGTGCCAGCAGTTTAAGGGGACAGGCCTACTATGGCTACACCTTC; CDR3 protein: CASSLRGQAYYGYTF
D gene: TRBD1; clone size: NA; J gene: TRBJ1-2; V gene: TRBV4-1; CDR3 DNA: TGCGCCAGCAGCCAAGGGGGCAGGGGGCGCTCTAACTATGGCTACCCCTTC; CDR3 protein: CASSQGGRGRSNYGYPF
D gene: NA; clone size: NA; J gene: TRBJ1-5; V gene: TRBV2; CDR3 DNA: TGTGCCAGCAGGGGGTGGGCAGGGATTCAGCCCCAGCATTTT; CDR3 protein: CASRGWAGIQPQHF
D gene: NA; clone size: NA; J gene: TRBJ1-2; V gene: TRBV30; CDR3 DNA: TGTGCCTGGAGGTCAGGTGGGGGCTACACCTTC; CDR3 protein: CAWRSGGGYTF
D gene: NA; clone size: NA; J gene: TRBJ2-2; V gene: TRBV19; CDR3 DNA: TGTGCCAGTAGTTACAGGGAGAACACCGGGGAGCTGTTTTTT; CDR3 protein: CASSYRENTGELFF
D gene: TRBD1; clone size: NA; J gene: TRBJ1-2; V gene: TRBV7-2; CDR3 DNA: TGTGCCAGCACCCTTACATCCCGGGACAGGGCATATGGCTACACCTTC; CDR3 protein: CASTLTSRDRAYGYTF
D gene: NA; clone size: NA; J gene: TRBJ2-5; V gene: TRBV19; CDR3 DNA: TGTGCCAGTAGTATCGGGTCTCTTGGAGGGTCCCAGTACTTC; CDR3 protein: CASSIGSLGGSQYF
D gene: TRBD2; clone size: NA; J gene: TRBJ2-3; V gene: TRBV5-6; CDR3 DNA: TGTGCCAGCAGCTCGGGACTAGCGGGGGAGCACAACCGCCCAGATACGCAGTATTTT; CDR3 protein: CASSSGLAGEHNRPDTQYF
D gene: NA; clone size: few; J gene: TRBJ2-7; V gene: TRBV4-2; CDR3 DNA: TGTGCCAGCAGCCCGAGGGTTTCCTACGAGCAGTACTTC; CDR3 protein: CASSPRVSYEQYF
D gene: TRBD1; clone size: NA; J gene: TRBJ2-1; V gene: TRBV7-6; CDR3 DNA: TGTGCCAGCAGCTTGGGACAGACACCGATCTACAATGAGCAGTTCTTC; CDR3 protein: CASSLGQTPIYNEQFF
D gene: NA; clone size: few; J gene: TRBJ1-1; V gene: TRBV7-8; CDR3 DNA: TGTGCCAGCAGCTTAGATGACTCGGCTTTCTTT; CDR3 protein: CASSLDDSAFF
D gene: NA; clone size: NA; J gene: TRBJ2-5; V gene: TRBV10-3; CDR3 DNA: TGTGCCATCAGAACGGACAGTCAGACCCAGTACTTC; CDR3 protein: CAIRTDSQTQYF
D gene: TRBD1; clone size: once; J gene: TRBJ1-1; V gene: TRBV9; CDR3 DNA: TGTGCCAGCAGCGTAGGGCAGGGGGCATCGAGTAACACTGAAGCTTTCTTT; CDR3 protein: CASSVGQGASSNTEAFF
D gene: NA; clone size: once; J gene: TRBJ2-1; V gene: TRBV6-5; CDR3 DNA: TGTGCCAGCTCCACTGGCGGGGGCTATGAGCAGTTCTTC; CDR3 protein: CASSTGGGYEQFF
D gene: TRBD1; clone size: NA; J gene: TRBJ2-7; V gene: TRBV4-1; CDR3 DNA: TGCGCCAGCAGCCAAGCGAAGGGGGCAGGGTACGAGCAGTACTTC; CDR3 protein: CASSQAKGAGYEQYF
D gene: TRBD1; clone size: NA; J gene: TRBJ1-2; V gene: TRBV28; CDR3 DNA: TGTGCCAGCAGTTTCCGGGACAGGGTCTATGGCTACACCTTC; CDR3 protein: CASSFRDRVYGYTF
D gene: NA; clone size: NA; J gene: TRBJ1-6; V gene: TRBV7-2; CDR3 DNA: TGTGCCAGCAGCTTATCGGGGGGCTCCTATAATTCACCCCTCAACTTT; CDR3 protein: CASSLSGGSYNSPLNF
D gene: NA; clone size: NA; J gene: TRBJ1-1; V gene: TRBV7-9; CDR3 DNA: TGTGCCAGCAGCCAACAGGGAGGGCACACTGAAGCTTTCTTT; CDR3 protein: CASSQQGGHTEAFF
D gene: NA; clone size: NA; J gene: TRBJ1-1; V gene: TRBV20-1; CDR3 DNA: TGCAGTGCCGCCGACAGAGAAGCTTTCTTT; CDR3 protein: CSAADREAFF
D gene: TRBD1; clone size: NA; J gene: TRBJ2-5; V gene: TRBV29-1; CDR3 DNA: TGCAGCGTTGAAGGACAGGGGGATTGGGAGACCCAGTACTTC; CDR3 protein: CSVEGQGDWETQYF
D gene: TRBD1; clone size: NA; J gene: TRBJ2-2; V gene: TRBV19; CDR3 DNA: TGTGCCAGTCGGGACAGTGGGGGTATCGGGGAGCTGTTTTTT; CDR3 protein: CASRDSGGIGELFF
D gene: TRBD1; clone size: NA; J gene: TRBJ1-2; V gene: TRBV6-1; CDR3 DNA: TGTGCCAGCACGTCCAGGGGGTTCAACTATGGCTACACCTTC; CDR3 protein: CASTSRGFNYGYTF
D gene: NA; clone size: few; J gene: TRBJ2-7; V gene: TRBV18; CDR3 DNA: TGTGCCAGCTCACACAGGGACGAGCAGTACTTC; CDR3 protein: CASSHRDEQYF
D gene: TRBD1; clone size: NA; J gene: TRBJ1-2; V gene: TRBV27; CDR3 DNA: TGTGCCAGCAGTTCGACAGGGGTGGGCTATGGCTACCCCTTC; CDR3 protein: CASSSTGVGYGYPF
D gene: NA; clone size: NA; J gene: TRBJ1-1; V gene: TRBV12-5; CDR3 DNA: TGTGCTAGTGGTTTGGTAGTCACCGGGGGGCAGTTTTTGAACACTGAAGCTTTCTTT; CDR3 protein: CASGLVVTGGQFLNTEAFF
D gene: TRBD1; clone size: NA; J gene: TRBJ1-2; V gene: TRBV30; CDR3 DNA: TGTGCCTCTACGCCGGGACAGACGACGAACTATGGCTACACCTTC; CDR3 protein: CASTPGQTTNYGYTF
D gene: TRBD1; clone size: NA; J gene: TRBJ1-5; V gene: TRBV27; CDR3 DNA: TGTGCCAGCAGCCCGACAGGGGGCGTCGGACAGCCCCAGCATTTT; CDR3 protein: CASSPTGGVGQPQHF
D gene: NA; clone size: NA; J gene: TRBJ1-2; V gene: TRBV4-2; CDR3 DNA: TGTGCCAGCAGCCAAGATCATAGCCAGCCCCGAGGCTACACCTTC; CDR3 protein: CASSQDHSQPRGYTF